This section outlines one TCR beta chain sequence together with its context. The antigen is not known. CDR3 size: 12 residues. V lost 8 bases and J 7 bases, leaving 9 bases between the germline ends. Germline values: CDR1 LGHNT, CDR2 FRNRAP. This sample stems from a study of breast tumors, draining lymph nodes, adjacent tissues. Study conclusions and caveats: That most tumor T cells come from lymph nodes remained unproven. Tumors had less TCR diversity than lymph nodes, more than nontumor tissue.

TCRdb recomputed calls from the multiplex PCR reads with MiXCR, one row per CDR3 protein. The table shows tens of thousands of distinct CDR3 sequences, with almost 70% occurring only once. The sequence derives from a female donor with breast cancer. Some clones in this sample may be carry-over from other donors' samples. Source material: tumor-adjacent breast tissue. This chain links TRBV12-5 with TRBJ1-6; D is unclear. The CDR3 DNA sequence: TGTGCTAGTTCGGGCGAGAATTCACCCCTCCACTTT. Translating it yields CASSGENSPLHF.